This passage covers 9 T cell receptor beta chains from one sample sequenced in a study of blood T cell repertoires in COVID-19. Clones were read by immunoSEQ multiplex PCR, and TCRdb kept only the in-frame ones, dropping some. The sample consists of some 200,000 clones, 80% to 90% of them appearing once. Material: PBMCs or T cells enriched from blood (not recorded which). The receptors were gathered from a woman aged 50 to 60 in a cohort exposed to, infected with or recovered from COVID-19 (not recorded which).

This rearrangement joins TRBV7-2 to TRBJ2-2, with a tentative D call TRBD1 (5 bases). CDR1 is SGHTA and CDR2 is FQGNSA in the germline V gene. The V gene lost 0 bases and the J gene lost 3 bases, with 8 bases spanning the gap. The CDR3 is 15 residues long. CDR3 residues: CASSLATVHTGELFF. CDR3 in DNA: TGTGCCAGCAGCTTAGCGACAGTCCACACCGGGGAGCTGTTTTTT.

Details on this clone: Because the CDR3 is missing its conserved closing phenylalanine or tryptophan, this is likely a read error. It is unclear where the CDR3 begins or ends on the DNA, so no DNA is shown, and the CDR3 is as TCRdb lists it. The rearrangement links TRBV1 to TRBJ2-3; TRBD2 is the table's D call and was not checked against the DNA. TRBV1 is termed a pseudogene. The CDR3 length equals 8 residues, ends included. CDR3 amino acids: CTSTTRLD.

The rearrangement uses TRBV29-1 and TRBJ1-2; TRBD1 matches 12 bases. Germline-derived CDR1 and CDR2 are SQVTM and ANQGSEA. V lost 7 bases to trimming and J lost 8 bases; unmatched junction nucleotides: 14. This CDR3 contains 15 residues. CDR3 DNA sequence: TGCAGCGACCGACGGGGGACAGGGGGCGCTTACGGCTACACCTTC. This translates into CSDRRGTGGAYGYTF.

This clone has a single count. CDR3 loop: CASSRTGRTEAFF. The CDR3 nucleotides are TGTGCCAGCAGCCGGACAGGGAGGACTGAAGCTTTCTTT. The rearrangement joins TRBV7-8 to TRBJ1-1; 8 bases match TRBD1. CDR3 length: 13 amino acids. The V segment lost 5 bases and the J segment 5 bases; nucleotides outside the gene matches: 4. Germline lookup yields CDR1 SGHVS and CDR2 FQNEAQ.

J is TRBJ2-1 and V is TRBV12-3 or TRBV12-4, with 7 nucleotides matching TRBD2. The CDR3 sequence is 13 residues long. V lost 8 bases to trimming and J lost 3 bases; unmatched junction nucleotides: 4. This chain's CDR3 is CASGGGLYNEQFF. For the CDR3, the DNA is TGTGCCAGCGGGGGGGGACTCTACAATGAGCAGTTCTTC.

The chain is built from TRBV24-1 and TRBJ1-3; D might be TRBD1 (5 bases). In germline, CDR1 is KGHDR, CDR2 SFDVKD. The CDR3 is 14 residues long. The germline V and J ends were trimmed by 9 bases and 0 bases, with 11 bases remaining between them. The CDR3 DNA is TGTGCCACCCTCGGGGGAATCTCTGGAAACACCATATATTTT. It yields the protein CATLGGISGNTIYF.

The J gene is TRBJ1-1, the V gene TRBV10-3, with D hard to call. V shed 3 bases and J shed 0 bases, with 11 bases lying between them. Germline V gene sequence: CDR1 ENHRY, CDR2 SYGVKD. The CDR3 is made up of 15 amino acids. In DNA form, the CDR3 reads TGTGCCATCAGTGACCCCGGACTAATGAACACTGAAGCTTTCTTT. It encodes CAISDPGLMNTEAFF.

The count of this clone is one. The chain carries TRBV2 and TRBJ1-4, with D uncertain. The CDR3 runs 14 residues. Germline lookup yields CDR1 SNHLY and CDR2 FYNNEI. V was clipped by 10 bases and J by 5 bases, with 17 bases between them. The CDR3 region is CAIRAGSWNEKLFF. The CDR3 region has the DNA TGTGCCATCCGCGCGGGCTCGTGGAATGAAAAACTGTTTTTT.

This clone was counted between two and nine times. The genes are TRBV7-9 and TRBJ1-4; 8 nucleotides agree with TRBD1. Germline V gene lookup returns CDR1 SEHNR and CDR2 FQNEAQ (reference sequence). The CDR3 consists of 16 residues. The V and J ends lost 1 base and 6 bases, in that order; junction bases with no gene match: 7. CDR3 protein: CASSLGHPGGDEKLFF. The CDR3, as DNA: TGTGCCAGCAGCTTAGGACACCCAGGGGGCGATGAAAAACTGTTTTTT.